The present T cell receptor beta chain was sequenced within a study of CD8+ T cells in alopecia areata. The germline V gene has CDR1 SGHVS and CDR2 FNYEAQ. V lost 0 bases to trimming and J lost 1 base, with 7 bases between them. This CDR3 has 16 residues. About this clone itself: The antigen is unknown.

As the sequencing template, cDNA was produced by extracting RNA and reverse transcribing it. Measured with immunoSEQ multiplex PCR; TCRdb has only the in-frame clones, and not every one. The sample has more than 110,000 clones, roughly 80% seen once. The treatment: oral pan-JAK inhibitor, 5-10 mg twice daily. Study observations and caveats: While tofacitinib was given, many expanded lesional clones persisted in scalp and blood.

This TCR derives from a human donor with alopecia areata. This sequence joins TRBV7-6 and TRBJ2-6; the D is unclear. The sequencing used CD8+ T cells sorted from blood, collected at week 4, from a patient treated with tofacitinib. The CDR3 spells CASSLAGLSGANVLTF. CDR3 coding DNA: TGTGCCAGCAGCTTAGCCGGGTTGTCTGGGGCCAACGTCCTGACTTTC.